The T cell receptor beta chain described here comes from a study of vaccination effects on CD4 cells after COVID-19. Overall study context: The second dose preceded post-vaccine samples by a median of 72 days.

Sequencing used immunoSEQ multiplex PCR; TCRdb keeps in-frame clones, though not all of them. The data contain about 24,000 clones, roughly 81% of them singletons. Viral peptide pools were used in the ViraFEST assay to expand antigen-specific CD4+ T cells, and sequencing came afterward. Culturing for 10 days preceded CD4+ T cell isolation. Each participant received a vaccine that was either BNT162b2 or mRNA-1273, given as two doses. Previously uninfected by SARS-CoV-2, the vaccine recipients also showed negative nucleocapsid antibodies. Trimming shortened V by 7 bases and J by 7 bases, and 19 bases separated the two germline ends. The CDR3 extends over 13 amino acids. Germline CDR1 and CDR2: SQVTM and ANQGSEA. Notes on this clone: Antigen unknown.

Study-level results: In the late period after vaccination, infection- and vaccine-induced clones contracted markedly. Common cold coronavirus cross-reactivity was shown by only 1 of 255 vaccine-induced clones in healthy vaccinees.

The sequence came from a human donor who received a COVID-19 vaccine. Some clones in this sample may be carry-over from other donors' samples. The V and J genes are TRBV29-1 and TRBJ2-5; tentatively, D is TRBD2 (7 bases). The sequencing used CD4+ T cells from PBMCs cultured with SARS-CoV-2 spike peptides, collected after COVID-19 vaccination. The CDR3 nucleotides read TGCAGCGAGAGGGGGGCTAGCGGTACGACCCAGTACTTC. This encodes CSERGASGTTQYF.